Presented here are 5 T cell receptor beta chains from one specimen sequenced in a study of blood T cell repertoires in COVID-19. The method was immunoSEQ multiplex PCR; TCRdb's version includes in-frame clones alone and lacks a portion of them. The table has approximately 160,000 clones, roughly 84% seen once. Sequencing was performed on peripheral blood. These receptor sequences come from a woman in her forties or fifties in a cohort sampled during active or convalescent COVID-19.

V is TRBV9 and J is TRBJ2-3; 12 nucleotides align to TRBD2. Per the germline V gene, CDR1 is SGDLS and CDR2 is YYNGEE. CDR3 size: 16 residues. Unmatched junction bases numbered 2, after V lost 0 bases and J lost 3 bases. As DNA, the CDR3 is TGTGCCAGCAGCGTAGCTCTAGCGGGGGGGACAGATACGCAGTATTTT. Encoded protein: CASSVALAGGTDTQYF.

The J gene is TRBJ1-2, the V gene TRBV28; no definite D call. Trimming removed 3 bases from V and 0 bases from J, with 20 bases in between. Germline V CDR1 and CDR2: MDHEN, SYDVKM. CDR3 length: 18 amino acids. For the CDR3, the DNA is TGTGCCAGCAGTTTCCCATTACGAGACACCGGGGCTAACTATGGCTACACCTTC. Its translation: CASSFPLRDTGANYGYTF.

Only one count was recorded for this clone. The chain uses TRBV6-1 and TRBJ1-3, with D unresolved. Germline lookup yields CDR1 MNHNS and CDR2 SASEGT. The CDR3 sequence is 15 residues long. V dropped 3 bases and J dropped 0 bases, with 9 bases sitting between them. The CDR3 DNA reads TGTGCCAGCAGTGAGACGGGTGTCTCTGGAAACACCATATATTTT. Translated: CASSETGVSGNTIYF.

The chain carries TRBV4-3 and TRBJ1-4; the D gene is possibly TRBD1 (5 bases). This CDR3 comprises 18 residues. The V gene's germline CDR1 is LGHNA and CDR2 YSLEER. V was clipped by 0 bases and J by 3 bases, with 17 bases between them. Written as DNA, the CDR3 is TGCGCCAGCAGCCAAGATCTCGGAGACAGCTTAGCTAATGAAAAACTGTTTTTT. Translating gives CASSQDLGDSLANEKLFF.

The rearrangement joins TRBV6-6 to TRBJ1-6; D uncertain. Looked up from germline, CDR1 is MNHNY and CDR2 is SVGAGI (reference sequence). V dropped 2 bases and J dropped 2 bases, with 7 bases sitting between them. This CDR3 comprises 15 residues. CDR3 bases: TGTGCCAGCAGTTACGACCAGGCCTATAATTCACCCCTCCACTTT. This codes for CASSYDQAYNSPLHF.